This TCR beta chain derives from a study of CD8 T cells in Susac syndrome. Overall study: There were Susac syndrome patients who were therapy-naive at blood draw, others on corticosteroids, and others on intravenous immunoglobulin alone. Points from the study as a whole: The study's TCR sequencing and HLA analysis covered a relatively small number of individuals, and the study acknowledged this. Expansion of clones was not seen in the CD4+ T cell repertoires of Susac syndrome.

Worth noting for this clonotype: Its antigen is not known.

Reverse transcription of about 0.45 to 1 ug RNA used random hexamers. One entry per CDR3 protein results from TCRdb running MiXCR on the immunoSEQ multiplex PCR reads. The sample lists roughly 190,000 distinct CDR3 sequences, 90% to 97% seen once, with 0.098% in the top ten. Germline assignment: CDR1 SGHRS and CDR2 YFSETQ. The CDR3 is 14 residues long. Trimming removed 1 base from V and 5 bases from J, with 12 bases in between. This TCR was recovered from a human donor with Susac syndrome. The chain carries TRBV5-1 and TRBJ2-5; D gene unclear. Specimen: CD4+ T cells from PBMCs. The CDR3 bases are TGCGCCAGCAGCTTGACAGCGTTTGTTGAGACCCAGTACTTC. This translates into CASSLTAFVETQYF.